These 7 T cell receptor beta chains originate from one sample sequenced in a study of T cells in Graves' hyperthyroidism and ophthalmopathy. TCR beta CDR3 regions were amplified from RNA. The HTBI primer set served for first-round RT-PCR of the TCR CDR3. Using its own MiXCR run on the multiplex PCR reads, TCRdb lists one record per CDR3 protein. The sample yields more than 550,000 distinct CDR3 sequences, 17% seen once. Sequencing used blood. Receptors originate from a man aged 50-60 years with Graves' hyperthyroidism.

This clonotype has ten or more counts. CDR3 in DNA: TGTGCCAGCAGTAAAGGGACCTCGGGGGATACGCAGTATTTT. Its protein is CASSKGTSGDTQYF. The genes are TRBV27 and TRBJ2-3, with D perhaps matching TRBD1 or TRBD2 (5 bases each). The CDR3 consists of 14 residues. Trimming took off 5 bases at V and 6 bases at J, with 15 bases between the two ends. The germline V gene has CDR1 MNHEY and CDR2 SMNVEV (reference sequence).

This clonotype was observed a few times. The CDR3 DNA follows: TGTGCCAGCAGCGCCCTTAGCGGTTACAATGAGCAGTTCTTC. Translated: CASSALSGYNEQFF. This chain joins TRBV3-1 and TRBJ2-1, with TRBD2 as a possible D gene (6 bases). V was pared by 5 bases and J by 4 bases, with 12 bases between. Germline CDR1 LGHDT, CDR2 YNNKEL (reference sequence). The CDR3 runs to 14 residues.

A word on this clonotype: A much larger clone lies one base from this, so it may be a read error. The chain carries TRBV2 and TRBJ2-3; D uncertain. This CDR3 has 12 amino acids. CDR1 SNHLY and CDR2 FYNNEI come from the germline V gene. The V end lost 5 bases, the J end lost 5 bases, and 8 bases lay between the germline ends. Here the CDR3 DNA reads TGTGCCAGCAGTTGCCGAGGAGATACGCAGTATTTT. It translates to CASSCRGDTQYF.

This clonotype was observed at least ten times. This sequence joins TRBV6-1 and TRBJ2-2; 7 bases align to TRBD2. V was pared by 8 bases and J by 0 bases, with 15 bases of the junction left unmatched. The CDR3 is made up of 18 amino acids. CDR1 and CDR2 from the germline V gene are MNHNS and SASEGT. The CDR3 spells CASLTRDYEDANTGELFF. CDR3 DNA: TGTGCCAGCCTGACCCGGGACTACGAAGACGCGAACACCGGGGAGCTGTTTTTT.

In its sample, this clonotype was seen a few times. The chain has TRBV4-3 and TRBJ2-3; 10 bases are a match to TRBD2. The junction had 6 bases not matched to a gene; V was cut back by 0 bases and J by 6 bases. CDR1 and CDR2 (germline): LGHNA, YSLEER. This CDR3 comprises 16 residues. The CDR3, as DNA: TGCGCCAGCAGCCAAGAATGGGCTAGCGGGAGCGATACGCAGTATTTT. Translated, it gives CASSQEWASGSDTQYF.

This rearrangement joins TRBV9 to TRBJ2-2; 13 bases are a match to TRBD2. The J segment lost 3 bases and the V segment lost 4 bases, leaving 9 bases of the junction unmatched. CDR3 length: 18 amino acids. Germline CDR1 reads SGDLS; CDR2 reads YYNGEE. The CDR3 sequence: CASSLGGLAGADTGELFF. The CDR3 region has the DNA TGTGCCAGCAGCCTCGGCGGACTAGCGGGAGCCGACACCGGGGAGCTGTTTTTT.

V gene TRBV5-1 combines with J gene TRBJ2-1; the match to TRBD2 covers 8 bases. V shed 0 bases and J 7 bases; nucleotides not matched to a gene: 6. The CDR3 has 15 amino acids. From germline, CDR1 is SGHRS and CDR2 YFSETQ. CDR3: CASSLVLSGKNEQFF. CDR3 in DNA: TGCGCCAGCAGCTTGGTGCTTAGCGGGAAGAATGAGCAGTTCTTC.